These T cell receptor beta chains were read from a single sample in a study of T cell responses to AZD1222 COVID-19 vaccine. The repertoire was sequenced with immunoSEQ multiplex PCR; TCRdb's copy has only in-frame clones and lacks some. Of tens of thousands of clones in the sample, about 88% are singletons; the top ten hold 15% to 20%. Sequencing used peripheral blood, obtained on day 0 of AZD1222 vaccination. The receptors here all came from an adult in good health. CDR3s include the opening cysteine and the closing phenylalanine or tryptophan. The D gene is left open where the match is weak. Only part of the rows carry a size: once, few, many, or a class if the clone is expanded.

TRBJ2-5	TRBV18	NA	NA	TGTGCCAGCTCACCGGACGCGGGGGAGACCCAGTACTTC	CASSPDAGETQYF
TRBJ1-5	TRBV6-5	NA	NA	TGTGCCAGTGGGGGCCGTCAGGGCGGCCAGCCCCAGCATTTT	CASGGRQGGQPQHF
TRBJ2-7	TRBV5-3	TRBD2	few	TGTGCCAGAAGGGAAGAGCGGGGGGCCCCGAGGGAGCAGTACTTC	CARREERGAPREQYF
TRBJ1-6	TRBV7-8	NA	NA	TGTGCCAGCAGCTTAGCGCGATCTGGGGCTTCACCCCTCCACTTT	CASSLARSGASPLHF
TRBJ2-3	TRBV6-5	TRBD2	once	TGTGCCAGCAGCCCGGGACTAGCGGGCGGAGATACGCAGTATTTT	CASSPGLAGGDTQYF
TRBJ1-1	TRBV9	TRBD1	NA	TGTGCCAGCAGCGTAGAAGACAGGGGTTGGGCTGAAGCTTTCTTT	CASSVEDRGWAEAFF
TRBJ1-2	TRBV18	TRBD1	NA	TGTGCCAGCTCCTCAGGACAGGGGAACTATGGCTACACCTTC	CASSSGQGNYGYTF
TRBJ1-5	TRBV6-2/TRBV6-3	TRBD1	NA	TGTGCCAGCAGTTATCAGGACAGGGAAAATCAGCCCCAGCATTTT	CASSYQDRENQPQHF
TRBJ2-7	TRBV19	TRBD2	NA	TGTGCCAGTAGCGAACTAGCGGGAGCCTCCTACGAGCAGTACTTC	CASSELAGASYEQYF
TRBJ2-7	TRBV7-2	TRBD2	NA	TGTGCCAGCAGAGTTAGCGGGACGGGAGAGCAGTACTTC	CASRVSGTGEQYF
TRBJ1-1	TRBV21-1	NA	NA	TGTGCCAGCAGCAAGGGCTGGGGCAGGGTAGATCGGGCTTTCTTT	CASSKGWGRVDRAFF
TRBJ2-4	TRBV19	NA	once	TGTGCCAGTAGTACCGCAGGGACAACCAAAAACATTCAGTACTTC	CASSTAGTTKNIQYF
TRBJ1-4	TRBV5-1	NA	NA	TGCGCCAGCAGCTTGAAGACAGAGTCTGAAAAACTGTTTTTT	CASSLKTESEKLFF
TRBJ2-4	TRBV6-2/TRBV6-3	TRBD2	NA	TGTGCCAGCAGTTACTCACGACTAGCTAAGGACATTCAGTACTTC	CASSYSRLAKDIQYF
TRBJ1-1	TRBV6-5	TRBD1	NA	TGTGCCAGCAGTTATTTGGGGGGGACAGTGAACACTGAAGCTTTCTTT	CASSYLGGTVNTEAFF
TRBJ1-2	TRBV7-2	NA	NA	TGTGCCAGCAGCTTACGACAGCTTAGGGCAAGCTACACCTTC	CASSLRQLRASYTF
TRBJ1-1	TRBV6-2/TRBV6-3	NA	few	TGTGCCAGCAGTTCGGACTCCCGAGCTTTCTTT	CASSSDSRAFF
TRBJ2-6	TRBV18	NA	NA	TGTGCCAGCTCCTACGATCGAGGGACTGGGGCCAACGTCCTGACTTTC	CASSYDRGTGANVLTF
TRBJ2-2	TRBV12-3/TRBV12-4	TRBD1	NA	TGTGCCAGCAAACGGACAGGAACCGGGGAGCTGTTTTTT	CASKRTGTGELFF
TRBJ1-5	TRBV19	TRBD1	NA	TGTGCCAGTAACAGGGGAGAGGGCAATCAGCCCCAGCATTTT	CASNRGEGNQPQHF
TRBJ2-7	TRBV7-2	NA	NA	TGTGCCAGCAGCTTAGTCGGTACATCCCCTTCCTACGAGCAGTACTTC	CASSLVGTSPSYEQYF
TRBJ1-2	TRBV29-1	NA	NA	TGCAGCGTTGAAGACAGGTCTGTGGGCTACACCTTC	CSVEDRSVGYTF
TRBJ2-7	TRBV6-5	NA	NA	TGTGCCAGCAGTTACAGGGGTAAGCCCTACGAGCAGTACTTC	CASSYRGKPYEQYF
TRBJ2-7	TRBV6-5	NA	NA	TGTGCCAGCAGACAGTCCACCTACGAGCAGTACTTC	CASRQSTYEQYF
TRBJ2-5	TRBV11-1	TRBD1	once	TGTGCCAGCAGCCCACAGGGGCCCTCGGAGGTGACCCAGTACTTC	CASSPQGPSEVTQYF
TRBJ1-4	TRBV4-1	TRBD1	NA	TGCGCCAGCAGCCTTGGGGGGACAGGTGATGAAAAACTGTTTTTT	CASSLGGTGDEKLFF
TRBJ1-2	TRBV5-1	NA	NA	TGCGCCAGCACCCCCACGGGGGGCGGCGGCTACACCTTC	CASTPTGGGGYTF
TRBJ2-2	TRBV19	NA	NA	TGTGCCAGTAGCTCGAAGAGGACCGGGGAGCTGTTTTTT	CASSSKRTGELFF
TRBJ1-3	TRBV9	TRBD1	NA	TGTGCCAGCAGCGAGGGACAGACAAGAAGCTCTGGAAACACCATATATTTT	CASSEGQTRSSGNTIYF
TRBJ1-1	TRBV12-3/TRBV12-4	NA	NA	TGTGCCAGCAGCCCCGGGACAGAAGCTTTCTTT	CASSPGTEAFF
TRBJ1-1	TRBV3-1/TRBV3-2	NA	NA	TGTGCCACCGGAAAGGGCCGTGGAGGCCGTTCGGGCACTGAAGCTTTCTTT	CATGKGRGGRSGTEAFF
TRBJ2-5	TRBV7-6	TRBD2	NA	TGTGCCAGCAGCTTAGCCTCTAGCGGTGTAGGAGACCAGTACTTC	CASSLASSGVGDQYF
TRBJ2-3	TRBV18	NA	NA	TGTGCCAGCTCACCAGCCGGGTCCGGGGATACGCAGTATTTT	CASSPAGSGDTQYF
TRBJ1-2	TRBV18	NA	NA	TGTGCCAGCTCACCAGAGGCGGCCTCTAACTATGGCTACACCTTC	CASSPEAASNYGYTF
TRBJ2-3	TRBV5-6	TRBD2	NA	TGTGCCAGCAGCTCGATAGCGGGAGACTATACGCAGTATTTT	CASSSIAGDYTQYF
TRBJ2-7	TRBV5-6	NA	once	TGTGCCAGCAGCTTGGAACCCCCAGCGATCGAGCAGTACTTC	CASSLEPPAIEQYF
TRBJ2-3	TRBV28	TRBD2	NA	TGTGCCAGCAGTCCTCGGGGGACTAGCGAAGATACGCAGTATTTT	CASSPRGTSEDTQYF
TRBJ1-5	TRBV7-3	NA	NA	TGTGCCAGCAGCTTAGTCGGAGGGGTAGGTCAGCCCCAGCATTTT	CASSLVGGVGQPQHF
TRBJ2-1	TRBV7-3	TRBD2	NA	TGTGCCAGCAGCTTAGGCGGGGGGCTAAACAATGAGCAGTTCTTC	CASSLGGGLNNEQFF
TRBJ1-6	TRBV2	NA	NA	TGTGCCAGCAGTGAAAATAGGAGGCTTAATTCACCCCTCCACTTT	CASSENRRLNSPLHF
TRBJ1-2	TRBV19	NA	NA	TGTGCCAGTAGTATAGGGGGGCACGGCTATGGCTACACCTTC	CASSIGGHGYGYTF
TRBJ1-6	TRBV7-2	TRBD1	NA	TGTGCCAGCAGCTTATGGACAGGGAAAGATAATTCACCCCTCCACTTT	CASSLWTGKDNSPLHF
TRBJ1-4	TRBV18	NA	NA	TGTGCCAGCTCACCACCGCTACACGGACGCAAAGGTAATGAAAAACTGTTTTTT	CASSPPLHGRKGNEKLFF
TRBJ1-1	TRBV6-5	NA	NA	TGTGCCAGCAATAACGAGGGGGATCGAGCTTTCTTT	CASNNEGDRAFF
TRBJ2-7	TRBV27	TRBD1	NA	TGTGCCAGCAGTTATGTACCCGGACAGGTCTGGGAGCAGTACTTC	CASSYVPGQVWEQYF
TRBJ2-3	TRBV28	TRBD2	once	TGTGCCAGCTTAGCGGGAGGTTATGATACGCAGTATTTT	CASLAGGYDTQYF
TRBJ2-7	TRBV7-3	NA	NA	TGTGCCAGCAGCTTAATTTTTCCGGCGGGAACATACGAGCAGTACTTC	CASSLIFPAGTYEQYF
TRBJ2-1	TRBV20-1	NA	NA	TGCAGTGTTGTAGGGAGCAATGAGCAGTTCTTC	CSVVGSNEQFF
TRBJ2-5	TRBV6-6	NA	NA	TGTGCCAGCAGTTACGTCGGAGGTAAAGAGACCCAGTACTTC	CASSYVGGKETQYF
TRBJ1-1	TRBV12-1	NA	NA	TGTGCCAGCAGCTTTGTTCGGCGCCAGGGGAAGAGCACTGAAGCTTTCTTT	CASSFVRRQGKSTEAFF
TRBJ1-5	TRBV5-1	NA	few	TGCGCCAGCAGCTTGGTGTCAGGGGAACAGCCCCAGCATTTT	CASSLVSGEQPQHF
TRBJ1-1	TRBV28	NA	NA	TGTGCCAGCAGTTTAGGCACTGAAGCTTTCTTT	CASSLGTEAFF
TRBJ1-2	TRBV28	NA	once	TGTGCCAGCAGTCCCCTCAGCTATGGCTACACCTTC	CASSPLSYGYTF
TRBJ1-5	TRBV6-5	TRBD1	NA	TGTGCCAGTTCCACAGGGGGGGGTCAGCCCCAGCATTTT	CASSTGGGQPQHF
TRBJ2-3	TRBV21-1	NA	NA	TGTGCCAGCAGCTTAACGGGACTAGCGGGAGCGGGCACAGATACGCAGTATTTT	CASSLTGLAGAGTDTQYF
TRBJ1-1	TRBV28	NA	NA	TGTGCCAGCAGTTTTAGGGGGGGCACTGAAGCTTTCTTT	CASSFRGGTEAFF
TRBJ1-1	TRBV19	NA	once	TGTGCCAGTAGTAGCGTCCGGCAGGGCCACACTGAAGCTTTCTTT	CASSSVRQGHTEAFF
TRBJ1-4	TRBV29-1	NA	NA	TGCAGCGCCTCAACCGGGGCCGAGAATGAAAAACTGTTTTTT	CSASTGAENEKLFF
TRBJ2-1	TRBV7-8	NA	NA	TGTGCCAGCAGCCCCGGGACATACAATGAGCAGTTCTTC	CASSPGTYNEQFF